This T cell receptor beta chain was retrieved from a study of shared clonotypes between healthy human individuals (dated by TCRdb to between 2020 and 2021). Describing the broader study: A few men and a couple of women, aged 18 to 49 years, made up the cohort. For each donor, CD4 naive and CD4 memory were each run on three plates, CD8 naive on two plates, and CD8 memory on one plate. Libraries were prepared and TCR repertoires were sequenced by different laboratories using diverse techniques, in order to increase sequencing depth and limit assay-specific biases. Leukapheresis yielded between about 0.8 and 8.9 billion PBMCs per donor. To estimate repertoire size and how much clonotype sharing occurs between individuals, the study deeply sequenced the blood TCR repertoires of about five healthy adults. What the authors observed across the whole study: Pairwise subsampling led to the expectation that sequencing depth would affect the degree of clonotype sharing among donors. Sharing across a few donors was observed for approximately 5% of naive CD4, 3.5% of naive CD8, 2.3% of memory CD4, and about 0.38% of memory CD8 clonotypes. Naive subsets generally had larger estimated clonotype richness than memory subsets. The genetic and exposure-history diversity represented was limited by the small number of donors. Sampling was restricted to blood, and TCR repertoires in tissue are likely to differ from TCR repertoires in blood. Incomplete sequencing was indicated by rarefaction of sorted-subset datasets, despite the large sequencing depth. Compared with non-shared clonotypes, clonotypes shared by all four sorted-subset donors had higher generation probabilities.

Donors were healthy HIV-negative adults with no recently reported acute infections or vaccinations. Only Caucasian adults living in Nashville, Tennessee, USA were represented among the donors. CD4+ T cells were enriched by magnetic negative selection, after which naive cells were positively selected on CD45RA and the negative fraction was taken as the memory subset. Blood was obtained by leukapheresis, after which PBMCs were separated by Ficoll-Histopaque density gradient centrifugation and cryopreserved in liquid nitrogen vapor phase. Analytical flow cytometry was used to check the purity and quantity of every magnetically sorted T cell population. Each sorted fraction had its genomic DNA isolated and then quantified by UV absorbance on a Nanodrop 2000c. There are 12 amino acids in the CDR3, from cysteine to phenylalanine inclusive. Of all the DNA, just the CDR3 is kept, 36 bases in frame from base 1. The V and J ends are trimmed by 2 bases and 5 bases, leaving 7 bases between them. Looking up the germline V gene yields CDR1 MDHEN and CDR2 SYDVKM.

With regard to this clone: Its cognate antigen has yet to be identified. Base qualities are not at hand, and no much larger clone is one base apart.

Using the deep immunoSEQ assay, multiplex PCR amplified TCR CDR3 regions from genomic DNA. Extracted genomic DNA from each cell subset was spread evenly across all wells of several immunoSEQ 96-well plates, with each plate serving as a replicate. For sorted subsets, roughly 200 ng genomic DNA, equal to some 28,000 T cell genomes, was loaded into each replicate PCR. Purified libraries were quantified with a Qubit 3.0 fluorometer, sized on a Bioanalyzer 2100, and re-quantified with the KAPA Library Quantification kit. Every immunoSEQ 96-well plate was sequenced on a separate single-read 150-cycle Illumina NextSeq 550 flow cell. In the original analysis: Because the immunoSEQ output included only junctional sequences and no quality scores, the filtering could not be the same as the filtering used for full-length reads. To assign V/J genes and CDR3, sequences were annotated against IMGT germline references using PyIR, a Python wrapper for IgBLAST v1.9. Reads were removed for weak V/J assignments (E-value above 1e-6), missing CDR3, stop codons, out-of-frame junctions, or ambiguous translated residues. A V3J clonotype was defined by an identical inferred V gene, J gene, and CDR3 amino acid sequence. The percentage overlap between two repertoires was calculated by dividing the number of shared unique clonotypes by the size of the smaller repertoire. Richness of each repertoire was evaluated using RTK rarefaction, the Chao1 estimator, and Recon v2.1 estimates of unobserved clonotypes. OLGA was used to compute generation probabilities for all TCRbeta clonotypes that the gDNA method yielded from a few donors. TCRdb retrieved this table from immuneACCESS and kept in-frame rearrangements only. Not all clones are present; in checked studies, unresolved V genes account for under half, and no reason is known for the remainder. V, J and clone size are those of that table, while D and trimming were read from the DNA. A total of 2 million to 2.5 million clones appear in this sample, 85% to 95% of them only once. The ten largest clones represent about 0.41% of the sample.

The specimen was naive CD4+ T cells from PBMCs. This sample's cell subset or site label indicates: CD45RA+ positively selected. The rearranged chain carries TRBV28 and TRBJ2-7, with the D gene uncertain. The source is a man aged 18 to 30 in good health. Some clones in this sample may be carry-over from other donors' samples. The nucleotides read TGTGCCAGCAGTTTAAGTTCCCACGAGCAGTACTTC. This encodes CASSLSSHEQYF.